The clone carrying this TCR beta chain was recorded many times. What it binds is unknown. This specimen belongs to a study of CD8 T cells in ankylosing spondylitis. Findings and caveats of the study: As reported, disease-linked clones showed significant enrichment in matched ankylosing spondylitis synovial fluid. Seven to nine highly homologous variants formed a TCR beta motif that appeared characteristic of ankylosing spondylitis blood.

After removal of 7 bases from V and 4 bases from J, the junction contained 11 bases not matched to a gene. The CDR3 covers 14 residues. Germline CDR1 and CDR2: SQVTM and ANQGSEA. Making use of molecular barcodes, quantitative 5'-RACE generated TCR beta libraries. TCRdb processed the 5' RACE reads anew with MiXCR; each CDR3 protein has one entry. Altogether about 840,000 distinct CDR3 sequences are present, approximately 12% being singletons, with the ten largest covering 0.51%. This clonotype was obtained from a male donor with ankylosing spondylitis. The chain joins TRBV29-1 to TRBJ1-2, with 8 bases aligning to TRBD1. Input material: blood, either unsorted or a sorted T cell fraction (not recorded which). CDR3 DNA sequence: TGCAGCGCTGGGACAGGCTCCCCAGTCTATGGCTACACCTTC. Its translation: CSAGTGSPVYGYTF.